This T cell receptor beta chain was sequenced for a study of Ad26.COV2.S vaccination and SARS-CoV-2 variants. Study details: The trial was COV1001 and the donor's arm was Ad26.COV2.S. By the intramuscular route, Ad26.COV2.S was given once, or twice 56 days apart.

As for treatment: roughly 18 received Ad26.COV2.S at low or high dose, single or two shots; a few received placebo; per-sample allocation not given. It was on day 63 after the first vaccine or placebo injection that samples were taken. Spike of the Wuhan-strain SARS-CoV-2 was expressed by an Ad26 vector, which formed the vaccine. The table lists this clone with a few counts. The antigen remains unidentified. Findings and limits, study-wide: Spike-specific CD8+ and CD4+ T cell responses reportedly showed substantial breadth after vaccination.

V lost 5 bases, J lost 2 bases, and 13 bases lay in between. Germline assignment: CDR1 SEHNR and CDR2 FQNEAQ (reference sequence). The CDR3 extends over 14 amino acids. TCRdb keeps only in-frame clones here, not all; method: immunoSEQ multiplex PCR. The sample has about 460,000 clones, roughly nine tenths seen once. The chain carries TRBV7-9 and TRBJ2-7; tentatively, D is TRBD1 or TRBD2 (5 bases each). Specimen: peripheral blood, collected in a trial of Ad26.COV2.S vaccine versus placebo. This TCR was sampled from a person aged 18-65 years who received the Ad26.COV2.S COVID-19 vaccine or a placebo. CDR3 nucleotides: TGTGCCAGCAGCCCTCGGGACCGAACCTACGAGCAGTACTTC. Translating gives CASSPRDRTYEQYF.